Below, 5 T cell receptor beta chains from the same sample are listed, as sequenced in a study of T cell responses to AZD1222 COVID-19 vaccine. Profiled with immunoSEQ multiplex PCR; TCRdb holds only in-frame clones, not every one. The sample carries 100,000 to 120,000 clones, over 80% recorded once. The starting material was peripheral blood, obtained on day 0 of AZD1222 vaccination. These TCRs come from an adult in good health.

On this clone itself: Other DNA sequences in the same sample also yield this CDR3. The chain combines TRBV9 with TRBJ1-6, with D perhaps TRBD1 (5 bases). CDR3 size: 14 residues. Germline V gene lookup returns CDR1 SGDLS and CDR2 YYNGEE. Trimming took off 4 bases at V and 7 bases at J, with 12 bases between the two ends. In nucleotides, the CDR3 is TGTGCCAGCAGCCTCGGGGCGACAAATTCACCCCTCCACTTT. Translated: CASSLGATNSPLHF.

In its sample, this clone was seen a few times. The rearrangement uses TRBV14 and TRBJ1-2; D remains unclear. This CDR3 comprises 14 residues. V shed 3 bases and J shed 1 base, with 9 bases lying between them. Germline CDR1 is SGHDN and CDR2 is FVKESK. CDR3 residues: CASSQLGYNYGYTF. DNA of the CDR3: TGTGCCAGCAGCCAGTTAGGGTATAACTATGGCTACACCTTC.

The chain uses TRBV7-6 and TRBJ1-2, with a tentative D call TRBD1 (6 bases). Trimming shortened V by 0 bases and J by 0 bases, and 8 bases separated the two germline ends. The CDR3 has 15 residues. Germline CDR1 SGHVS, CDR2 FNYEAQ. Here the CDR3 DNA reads TGTGCCAGCAGCTTAGCACAGGGCTCTAACTATGGCTACACCTTC. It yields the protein CASSLAQGSNYGYTF.

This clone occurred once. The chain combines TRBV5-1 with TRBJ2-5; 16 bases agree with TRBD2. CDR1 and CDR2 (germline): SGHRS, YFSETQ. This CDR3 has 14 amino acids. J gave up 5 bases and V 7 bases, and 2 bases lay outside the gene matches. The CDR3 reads CASGTSGGAETQYF. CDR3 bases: TGCGCCAGCGGGACTAGCGGGGGGGCGGAGACCCAGTACTTC.

CDR3 DNA sequence: TGTGCCAGCAGCTTGGCCAATACAGGGAACACTGAAGCTTTCTTT. It translates to CASSLANTGNTEAFF. The V gene is TRBV5-6, the J gene TRBJ1-1, with D tentatively TRBD1 (5 bases). The CDR3 consists of 15 residues. V lost 0 bases and J 1 base, leaving 10 bases between the germline ends. Germline assignment: CDR1 SGHDT and CDR2 YYEEEE.